The TCR beta chain under discussion was sequenced for a study of control samples from healthy donors and cancer patients. TCRdb's table, derived via immunoSEQ multiplex PCR, lists solely in-frame clones and lacks some. The top ten hold around 7% of the sample, which has about 25,000 clones, roughly 85% seen once. In this sample, this clone turned up once. This clonotype was obtained from a woman aged 55-70 years with head and neck cancer. Specimen: PBMCs.

The CDR3, as DNA: TGTGCCAGCAGTCGGACTAGCGTGGATGAGCAGTTCTTC. Residues: CASSRTSVDEQFF. The chain uses TRBV7-6 and TRBJ2-1, with 9 bases lining up with TRBD2. CDR3 length: 13 amino acids. The trim removed 6 bases at V and 8 bases at J, leaving 5 bases unmatched. CDR1 and CDR2 (germline): SGHVS, FNYEAQ.